This T cell receptor beta chain was obtained from a study of regulatory T cells in long-lasting Graves disease. Investigators prepared the TCR beta libraries by applying iRepertoire HTBI primers and Arm-PCR of CDR3 regions. TCRdb re-analysed the multiplex PCR reads in MiXCR, keeping a single row per CDR3 protein. Of approximately 470,000 distinct CDR3 sequences listed, roughly 15% are singletons. Overall study results and limits: Small numbers of samples may have cut accuracy. Favoring TRBV28, TRBJ1-2 and TRBJ2-5 was a feature seen in persistent disease.

Time point defined: newly diagnosed GD, antithyroid drugs for less than 3 months. From RNA extracted from PBMCs, the TCR library was made. Germline values: CDR1 MNHNS, CDR2 SASEGT. CDR3 size: 13 residues. V was clipped by 8 bases and J by 9 bases, with 17 bases between them. This clonotype came up a few times. Antigen unknown. In addition, the sample was reused for a study of T cells in Graves' hyperthyroidism and ophthalmopathy. That study reports: During a first-round RT-PCR of the TCR CDR3, the HTBI primer set was used. Blood also contained most expanded thyroid clonotypes above 0.001.

The starting material was peripheral blood mononuclear cells (PBMCs), obtained at new diagnosis, from a patient treated with antithyroid drugs. This TCR derives from a man between 35 and 55 years old with Graves disease. V gene TRBV6-1 combines with J gene TRBJ1-5; D unresolved. The CDR3 reads CASSRSRSRPQHF. The DNA of the CDR3 is TGTGCCAGCTCCCGGAGCAGGAGTCGGCCCCAGCATTTT.